The 12 T cell receptor beta chains reported below all come from one sample, sequenced in a study of T cell responses to AZD1222 COVID-19 vaccine. TCRdb's copy holds only in-frame clones and misses some; the assay was immunoSEQ multiplex PCR. There are under 95,000 clones in the sample; roughly nine tenths occur only once, and about 3% lies in the top ten. The sample was peripheral blood, taken on day 0 of AZD1222 vaccination. The receptors come from an adult in good health.

The chain uses TRBV7-9 and TRBJ1-4, with TRBD1 as a possible D gene (5 bases). CDR1 is SEHNR and CDR2 is FQNEAQ in the germline V gene (reference sequence). The ends were cut back, 5 bases at V and 8 bases at J, with 12 bases in the middle. The CDR3 is made up of 13 amino acids. CDR3 in DNA: TGTGCCAGCAGCCGGGGGTGGGAGGAAAAACTGTTTTTT. Its protein is CASSRGWEEKLFF.

The chain carries TRBV5-1 and TRBJ2-5, with D perhaps given as TRBD1 or TRBD2 (7 bases each). This CDR3 spans 13 amino acids. Germline assignment: CDR1 SGHRS and CDR2 YFSETQ. Trimming stripped 4 bases from V and 5 bases from J, with 12 bases between. The CDR3 region is CASSTQGGETQYF. The CDR3 DNA sequence: TGCGCCAGCAGCACTCAGGGGGGGGAGACCCAGTACTTC.

The chain recombines TRBV30 with TRBJ1-6; D unresolved. This CDR3 comprises 15 residues. V gave up 3 bases and J gave up 9 bases, with 18 bases separating them. Germline-derived CDR1 and CDR2 are GTSNPN and SVGIG (reference sequence). The CDR3 protein is CAWRVLGNYLSPLHF. The CDR3 DNA reads as TGTGCCTGGAGGGTCTTGGGGAACTACCTTTCACCCCTCCACTTT.

V gene TRBV7-9 combines with J gene TRBJ2-2; D not resolved. From germline, CDR1 is SEHNR and CDR2 FQNEAQ (reference sequence). V was trimmed by 1 base and J by 1 base, leaving 4 bases between them. This CDR3 has 14 amino acids. The CDR3 DNA reads as TGTGCCAGCAGCTTAGTCCAGAACACCGGGGAGCTGTTTTTT. Residues: CASSLVQNTGELFF.

This rearrangement joins TRBV5-1 to TRBJ2-1; TRBD1 matches at 8 bases. The junction had 9 bases not matched to a gene; V was cut back by 3 bases and J by 1 base. This CDR3 has 17 residues. Germline V CDR1 and CDR2: SGHRS, YFSETQ. CDR3 residues: CASSSLEGQGSYNEQFF. In DNA, the CDR3 is TGCGCCAGCAGCTCTTTAGAAGGACAGGGATCCTACAATGAGCAGTTCTTC.

V gene TRBV24-1 combines with J gene TRBJ1-5; 8 bases agree with TRBD1. CDR1 is KGHDR, CDR2 SFDVKD, per germline. The CDR3 consists of 14 residues. V dropped 3 bases and J dropped 9; count of bases not matched to a gene: 6. CDR3 in amino acids: CATSDPRGLGPQHF. The CDR3 DNA reads TGTGCCACCAGTGATCCCAGGGGGCTGGGGCCCCAGCATTTT.

The rearrangement joins TRBV2 to TRBJ1-2; no firm D call. This CDR3 contains 13 residues. Looked up from germline, CDR1 is SNHLY and CDR2 is FYNNEI. V was clipped by 1 base and J by 3 bases, with 6 bases between them. The CDR3 loop reads CASSEGQDYGYTF. CDR3 nucleotides: TGTGCCAGCAGTGAAGGCCAGGACTATGGCTACACCTTC.

This chain joins TRBV27 and TRBJ1-6, with D possibly being TRBD1 (5 bases). The CDR3 runs to 15 residues. V gave up 5 bases and J gave up 6 bases, with 14 bases separating them. Germline V gene sequence: CDR1 MNHEY, CDR2 SMNVEV (reference sequence). CDR3 DNA sequence: TGTGCCAGCAGTCCCCGGTCAGGGCCTAATTCACCCCTCCACTTT. Translation gives CASSPRSGPNSPLHF.

The chain links TRBV6-5 to TRBJ1-5; a possible D gene is TRBD1 (5 bases). Germline V CDR1 and CDR2: MNHEY, SVGAGI. The CDR3 is made up of 15 amino acids. V lost 7 bases to trimming and J lost 0 bases, with 13 bases between them. CDR3 loop: CASTPQGYSNQPQHF. CDR3 in DNA: TGTGCCAGCACCCCTCAGGGCTATAGCAATCAGCCCCAGCATTTT.

The chain couples TRBV5-8 to TRBJ1-3; no firm D call. Trimming shortened V by 3 bases and J by 0 bases, and 10 bases separated the two germline ends. This CDR3 has 15 amino acids. The germline CDR1 and CDR2 sequences are SGHTS and YDEGEE. CDR3 sequence reads: CASSSEEDSGNTIYF. In DNA, the CDR3 is TGTGCCAGCAGCTCGGAGGAAGACTCTGGAAACACCATATATTTT.

Comments on this clone: One junction end does not reproduce the germline sequence, and a read error may be involved. The chain is built from TRBV24-1 and TRBJ2-1; D not resolved. CDR1 is KGHDR and CDR2 is SFDVKD in the germline V gene. The CDR3 spans 11 residues. CDR3 nucleotide sequence: TGTGCCACCAGAGATTACAATGAGCAGTTCTTC. Translating gives CATRDYNEQFF.

The chain joins TRBV6-5 to TRBJ1-5; D ambiguous. The length of the CDR3 is 13 residues. The V gene lost 0 bases and the J gene lost 9 bases, with 9 bases spanning the gap. The germline V gene has CDR1 MNHEY and CDR2 SVGAGI. As DNA, the CDR3 is TGTGCCAGCAGTTACTCGTCGGCTCGGCCCCAGCATTTT. As protein: CASSYSSARPQHF.